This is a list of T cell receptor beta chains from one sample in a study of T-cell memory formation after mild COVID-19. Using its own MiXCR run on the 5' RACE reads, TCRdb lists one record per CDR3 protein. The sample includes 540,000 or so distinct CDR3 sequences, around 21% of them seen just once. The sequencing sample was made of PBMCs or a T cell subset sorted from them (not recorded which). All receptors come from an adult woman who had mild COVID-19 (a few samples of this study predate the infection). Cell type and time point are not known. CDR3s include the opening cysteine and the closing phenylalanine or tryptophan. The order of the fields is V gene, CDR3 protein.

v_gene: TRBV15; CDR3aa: CATSRIQGNEQFF
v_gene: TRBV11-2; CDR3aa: CASSSTPTSAETQYF
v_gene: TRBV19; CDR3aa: CASSSGTGWNGYTF
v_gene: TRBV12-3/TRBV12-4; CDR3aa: CASDLGGGTATQHF
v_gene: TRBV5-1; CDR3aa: CASSSIGTSENNEQFF
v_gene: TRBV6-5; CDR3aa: CASSYGRVRAEAFF
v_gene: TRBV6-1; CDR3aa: CASSGTGVYEQYF
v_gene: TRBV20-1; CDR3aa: CSAPGLAGFGQYF
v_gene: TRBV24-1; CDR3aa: CATSDSGQGYEQYF
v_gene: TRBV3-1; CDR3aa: CASSQGGYSNQPQHF
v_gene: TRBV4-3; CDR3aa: CASSQDPLFGSNTDTQYF
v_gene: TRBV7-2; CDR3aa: CASSLDGGQGAAGELFF
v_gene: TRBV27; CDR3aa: CASSSGGPEDRNIQYF
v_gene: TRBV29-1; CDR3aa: CSVELGGNSNQPQHF
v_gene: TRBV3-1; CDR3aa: CASSQQLAGGIYNEQFF
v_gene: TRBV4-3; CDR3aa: CASSQAIVSIANYGYTF
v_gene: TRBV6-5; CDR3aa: CASSYSYGRGSGANVLTF
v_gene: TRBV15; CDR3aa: CATSRGGQGARNSPLHF
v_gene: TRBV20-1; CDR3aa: CSGTQGATDEQYF
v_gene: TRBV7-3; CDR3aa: CASNAGYQNTEAFF
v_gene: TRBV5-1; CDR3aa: CASSLGSGPSTDTQYF
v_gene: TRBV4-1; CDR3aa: CASSQLQGPRGNEQFF
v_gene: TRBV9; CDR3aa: CASSHDRGGGYTF
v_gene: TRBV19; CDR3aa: CASTKGGSVRPEAFF
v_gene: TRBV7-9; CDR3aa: CASSTPRPDTQYF
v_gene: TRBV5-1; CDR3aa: CASSLGGRVDEQYF
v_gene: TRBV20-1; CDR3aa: CSAILRGFGTYNEQFF
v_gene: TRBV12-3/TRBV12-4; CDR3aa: CASSPPREDPSYSNQPQHF
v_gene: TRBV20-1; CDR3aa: CSARAGNTIYF
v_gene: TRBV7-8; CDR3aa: CASSWGTGPETQYF
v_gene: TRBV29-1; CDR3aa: CSVVGQGSMGYTF
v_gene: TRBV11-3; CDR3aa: CASSAGTAITGELFF
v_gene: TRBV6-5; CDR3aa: CASSYDTPGPGELFF
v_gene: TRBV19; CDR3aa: CASSIRTSGGELFF
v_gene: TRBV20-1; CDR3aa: CSVRDLSRTSGGISYYEQYF